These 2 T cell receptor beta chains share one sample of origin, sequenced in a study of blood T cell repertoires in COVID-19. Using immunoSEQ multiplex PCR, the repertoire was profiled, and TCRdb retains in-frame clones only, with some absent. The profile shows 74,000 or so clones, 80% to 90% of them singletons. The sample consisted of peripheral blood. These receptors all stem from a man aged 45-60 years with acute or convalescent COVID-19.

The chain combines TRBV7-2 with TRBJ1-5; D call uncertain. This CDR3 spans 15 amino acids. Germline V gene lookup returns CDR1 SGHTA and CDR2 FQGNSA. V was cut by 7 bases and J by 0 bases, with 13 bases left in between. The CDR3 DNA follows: TGTGCCAGCACCCGGGAAGTAAATAGCAATCAGCCCCAGCATTTT. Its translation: CASTREVNSNQPQHF.

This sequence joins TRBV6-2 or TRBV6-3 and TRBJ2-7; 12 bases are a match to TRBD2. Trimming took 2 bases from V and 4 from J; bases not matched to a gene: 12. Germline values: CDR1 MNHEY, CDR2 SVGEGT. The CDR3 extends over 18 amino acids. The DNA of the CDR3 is TGTGCCAGCAGTTACCGGACTAGCGGGACCCTAAGGGATTACGAGCAGTACGTC. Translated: CASSYRTSGTLRDYEQYV.